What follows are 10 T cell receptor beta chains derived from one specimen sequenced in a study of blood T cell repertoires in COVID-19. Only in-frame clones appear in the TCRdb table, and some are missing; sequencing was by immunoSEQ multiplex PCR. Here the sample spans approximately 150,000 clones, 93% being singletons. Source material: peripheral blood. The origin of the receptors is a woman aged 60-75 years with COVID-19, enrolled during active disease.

The DNA of the CDR3 is TGTGCCAGCGACACAAGGGACGGGGGAACAGATACGCAGTATTTT. It translates to CASDTRDGGTDTQYF. The J gene is TRBJ2-3, the V gene TRBV27, with D possibly matching TRBD2 (6 bases). The CDR3 has 15 residues. Trimming left V 8 bases short and J 3 bases short, with 18 bases between. CDR1 and CDR2 from the germline V gene are MNHEY and SMNVEV (reference sequence).

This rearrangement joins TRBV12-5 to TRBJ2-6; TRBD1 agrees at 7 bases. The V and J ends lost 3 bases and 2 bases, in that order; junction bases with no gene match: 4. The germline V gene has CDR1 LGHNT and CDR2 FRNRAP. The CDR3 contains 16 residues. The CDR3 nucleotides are TGTGCTAGTGGTTTCTACACAGGGGCTGGGGCCAACGTCCTGACTTTC. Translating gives CASGFYTGAGANVLTF.

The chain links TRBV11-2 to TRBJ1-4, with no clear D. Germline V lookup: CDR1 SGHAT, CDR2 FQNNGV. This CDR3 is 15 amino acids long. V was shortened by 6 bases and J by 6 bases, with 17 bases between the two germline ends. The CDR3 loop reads CASSRSGSNYEKLFF. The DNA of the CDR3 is TGTGCCAGCAGTCGCTCGGGGTCTAATTATGAAAAACTGTTTTTT.

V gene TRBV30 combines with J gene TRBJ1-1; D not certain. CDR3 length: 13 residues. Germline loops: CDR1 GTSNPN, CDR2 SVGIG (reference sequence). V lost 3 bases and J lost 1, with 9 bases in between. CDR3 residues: CAWRVTENTEAFF. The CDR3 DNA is TGTGCCTGGAGGGTAACAGAGAACACTGAAGCTTTCTTT.

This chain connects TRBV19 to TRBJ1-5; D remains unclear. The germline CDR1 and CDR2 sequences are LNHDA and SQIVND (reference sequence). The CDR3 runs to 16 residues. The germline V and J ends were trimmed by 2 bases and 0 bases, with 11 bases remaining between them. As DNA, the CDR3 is TGTGCCAGTAGTATAATATGGGCCGATAGCAATCAGCCCCAGCATTTT. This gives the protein CASSIIWADSNQPQHF.

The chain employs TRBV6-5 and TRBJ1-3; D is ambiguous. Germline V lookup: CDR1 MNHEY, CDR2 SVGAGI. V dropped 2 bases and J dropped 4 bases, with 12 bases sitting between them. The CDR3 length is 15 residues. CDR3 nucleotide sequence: TGTGCCAGCAGTTACGGGTTCGGGGTGGGAAACACCATATATTTT. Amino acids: CASSYGFGVGNTIYF.

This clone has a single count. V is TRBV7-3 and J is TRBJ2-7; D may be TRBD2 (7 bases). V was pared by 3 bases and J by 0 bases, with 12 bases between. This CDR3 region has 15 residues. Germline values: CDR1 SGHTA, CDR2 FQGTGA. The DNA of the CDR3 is TGTGCCAGCAGCTTTGGGGGAGGGGGCTCCTACGAGCAGTACTTC. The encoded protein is CASSFGGGGSYEQYF.

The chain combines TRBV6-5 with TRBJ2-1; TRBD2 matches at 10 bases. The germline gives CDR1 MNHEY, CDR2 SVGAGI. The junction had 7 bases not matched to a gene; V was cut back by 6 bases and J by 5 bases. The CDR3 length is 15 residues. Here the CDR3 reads CASSAAGGPHNEQFF. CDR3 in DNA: TGTGCCAGCAGCGCAGCGGGGGGGCCTCACAATGAGCAGTTCTTC.

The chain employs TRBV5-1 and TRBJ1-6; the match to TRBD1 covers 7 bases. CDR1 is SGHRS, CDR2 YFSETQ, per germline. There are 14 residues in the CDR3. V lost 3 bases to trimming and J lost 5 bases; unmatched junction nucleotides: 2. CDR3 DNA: TGCGCCAGCAGCTGGGGACAGAATAATTCACCCCTCCACTTT. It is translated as CASSWGQNNSPLHF.

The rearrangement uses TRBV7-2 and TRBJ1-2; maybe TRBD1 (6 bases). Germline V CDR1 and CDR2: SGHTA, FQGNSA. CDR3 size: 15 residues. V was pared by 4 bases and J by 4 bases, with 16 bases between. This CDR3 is CASSSGGGRLYGYTF. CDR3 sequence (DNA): TGTGCCAGCAGCTCGGGAGGGGGGAGACTCTATGGCTACACCTTC.